These 21 T cell receptor beta chains were sequenced from one sample in a study of response to subunit inactivated influenza vaccine (dated by TCRdb to the late 2010s). Receptor libraries were prepared by RT-PCR. The sequencing machine was an Illumina HiSeq 2500. TCRdb reworked the public reads: Q25 trimming with fastp, MiXCR clone assembly, productive beta chains retained. Entries that share a CDR3 protein sequence are merged under the most common genes and DNA. This sample gives about 520,000 distinct CDR3 sequences in total; more than 7% of them show up just once. Around 13% of the sample is taken by the ten largest. The sequencing used PBMCs from blood, collected around 25 months after vaccination. These TCRs come from a man aged 50-75 years who received an inactivated influenza vaccine. Donor details come from another sample of the same person, matched by shared clones.

The chain couples TRBV4-3 to TRBJ1-2; 7 nucleotides align to TRBD1. This CDR3 has 15 amino acids. Germline values: CDR1 LGHNA, CDR2 YSLEER. The V gene end was trimmed by 0 bases and the J gene end by 8 bases; junction bases not matched to a gene: 9. The CDR3 DNA reads TGCGCCAGCAGCCAAGATAAGGGGGCAGGGTACGGCTACACCTTC. This translates into CASSQDKGAGYGYTF.

This clonotype appeared a few times. The CDR3 sequence: CASSLERTLAGASYNEQFF. CDR3 nucleotides: TGTGCCAGCAGCTTAGAGAGAACACTAGCGGGGGCCTCCTACAATGAGCAGTTCTTC. The rearrangement links TRBV11-2 to TRBJ2-1; 11 bases agree with TRBD2. The ends lost 0 bases at V and 0 bases at J; junction bases unmatched: 7. The germline CDR1 and CDR2 sequences are SGHAT and FQNNGV. The CDR3 contains 19 residues.

This clonotype showed up just a few times. This chain links TRBV4-1 with TRBJ1-2, with D possibly TRBD1 on 5 matching bases. Per germline, CDR1 MGHRA and CDR2 YSYEKL. The CDR3 has 15 residues. V lost 0 bases, J lost 3 bases, and 11 bases lay in between. The CDR3 sequence: CASSQDRGIYYGYTF. CDR3 coding DNA: TGCGCCAGCAGCCAAGATAGGGGCATCTACTATGGCTACACCTTC.

The V call is TRBV6-1, the J call TRBJ1-2; D is unresolved. Germline assignment: CDR1 MNHNS and CDR2 SASEGT. The CDR3 totals 13 residues. V was shortened by 7 bases and J by 8 bases, with 17 bases between the two germline ends. This CDR3 is CASTIDGRQGYTF. In DNA, the CDR3 is TGTGCCAGCACCATCGACGGACGTCAAGGCTACACCTTC.

This clonotype was found a few times. This chain connects TRBV3-1 to TRBJ2-2; the D is unclear. V was trimmed by 2 bases and J by 6 bases, leaving 4 bases between them. Germline V lookup: CDR1 LGHDT, CDR2 YNNKEL (reference sequence). The CDR3 has 12 residues. CDR3 nucleotides: TGTGCCAGCAGCCAACCCCCCGGGGAGCTGTTTTTT. Its translation: CASSQPPGELFF.

This chain joins TRBV12-3 or TRBV12-4 and TRBJ2-3; D gene unclear. This CDR3 is 14 amino acids long. V was shortened by 3 bases and J by 1 base, with 8 bases between the two germline ends. Here the CDR3 DNA reads TGTGCCAGCAGTTTCCGGCAGGGCACAGATACGCAGTATTTT. Residues: CASSFRQGTDTQYF.

The sample holds many counts of this clonotype. The chain carries TRBV29-1 and TRBJ2-1, with 9 positions matching TRBD1. V gave up 1 base and J gave up 9 bases; unmatched junction bases: 10. This CDR3 is built from 15 residues. Per germline, CDR1 SQVTM and CDR2 ANQGSEA. CDR3 in DNA: TGCAGCGTTGAAGTTTGGGGGACAGGGTCGGGTGAGCAGTTCTTC. It codes for CSVEVWGTGSGEQFF.

This clonotype showed up many times. V and J are TRBV5-1 and TRBJ2-2; no reliable D call. The CDR3 runs to 14 residues. Trimming left V 2 bases short and J 2 bases short, with 7 bases between. Germline V gives CDR1 SGHRS, CDR2 YFSETQ. CDR3 bases: TGCGCCAGCAGCTTCGGCAGAAACACCGGGGAGCTGTTTTTT. It yields the protein CASSFGRNTGELFF.

This clonotype was observed at least ten times. The conserved phenylalanine or tryptophan normally closing the CDR3 is absent here, so this likely arose from a read error. Because the CDR3's place on the DNA is in doubt, the DNA is left out and the CDR3 is given as listed by TCRdb. The genes are TRBV28 and TRBJ2-7; the D call of TRBD1 is as the table states it, not checked on the DNA. Per germline, CDR1 MDHEN and CDR2 SYDVKM. The CDR3 is 11 amino acids in total, end residues counted. The CDR3 protein is CASSYNWDIVL.

The rearrangement links TRBV7-9 to TRBJ1-2; 12 positions match TRBD1. After removal of 5 bases from V and 8 bases from J, the junction contained 12 bases not matched to a gene. The CDR3 is made up of 16 amino acids. CDR1 SEHNR and CDR2 FQNEAQ come from the germline V gene (reference sequence). The CDR3 DNA sequence: TGTGCCAGCAGCCCCGGGACAGGGGGCTACGGACGCGGCTACACCTTC. It codes for CASSPGTGGYGRGYTF. The complete variable domain, with remaining parts taken from reference TRBV7-9 and TRBJ1-2, reads DTGVSQNPRHKITKRGQNVTFRCDPISEHNRLYWYRQTLGQGPEFLTYFQNEAQLEKSRLLSDRFSAERPKGSFSTLEIQRTEQGDSAMYLCASSPGTGGYGRGYTFGSGTRLTVV.

V usage is TRBV7-2 and J usage is TRBJ2-7, with D hard to call. The V gene's germline CDR1 is SGHTA and CDR2 FQGNSA. V was cut by 2 bases and J by 6 bases, with 17 bases left in between. The CDR3 is 15 amino acids. CDR3 coding DNA: TGTGCCAGCAGCTTATCAGGTACCTCTAAGGGCGAGCAGTACTTC. This codes for CASSLSGTSKGEQYF.

In this sample, this clonotype turned up many times. This chain links TRBV20-1 with TRBJ2-1; D uncertain. Between the trimmed V and J ends, which lost 3 bases and 2 bases, there was a span of 11 bases. Germline V gives CDR1 DFQATT, CDR2 SNEGSKA (reference sequence). The CDR3 length is 14 residues. The CDR3 DNA reads TGCAGTGCTAGGTCCGGCGCCACCTACAATGAGCAGTTCTTC. Translating it yields CSARSGATYNEQFF.

The chain links TRBV2 to TRBJ1-5; 9 nucleotides line up with TRBD1. CDR3 length: 15 residues. From germline, CDR1 is SNHLY and CDR2 FYNNEI. Trimming removed 7 bases from V and 1 base from J; junction bases left unmatched: 5. This chain's CDR3 is CASIRDRASNQPQHF. The CDR3 region has the DNA TGTGCCAGCATTCGGGACAGGGCAAGCAATCAGCCCCAGCATTTT. Together with reference TRBV2 and TRBJ1-5, the CDR3 gives the full variable domain: EPEVTQTPSHQVTQMGQEVILRCVPISNHLYFYWYRQILGQKVEFLVSFYNNEISEKSEIFDDQFSVERPDGSNFTLKIRSTKLEDSAMYFCASIRDRASNQPQHFGDGTRLSIL.

This clonotype was counted at least ten times. This chain links TRBV5-1 with TRBJ2-1; 12 bases agree with TRBD2. Germline V gives CDR1 SGHRS, CDR2 YFSETQ. The CDR3 runs to 15 residues. The J segment lost 8 bases and the V segment lost 1 base, leaving 4 bases of the junction unmatched. CDR3 residues: CASSLTSGGIDEQFF. CDR3 nucleotide sequence: TGCGCCAGCAGCTTGACTAGCGGGGGGATAGATGAGCAGTTCTTC.

This clonotype was observed many times. V is TRBV27 and J is TRBJ2-7, with D possibly being TRBD2 (7 bases). Trimming shortened V by 2 bases and J by 7 bases, and 12 bases separated the two germline ends. Germline V gene sequence: CDR1 MNHEY, CDR2 SMNVEV (reference sequence). This CDR3 has 13 amino acids. In DNA form, the CDR3 reads TGTGCCAGCAGTTTACGGGGGGCGAATGAGCAGTACTTC. Its protein is CASSLRGANEQYF.

There are many counts of this clonotype. The chain employs TRBV2 and TRBJ2-7; the D gene is possibly TRBD2 (6 bases). The germline V gene has CDR1 SNHLY and CDR2 FYNNEI. There are 15 residues in the CDR3. V lost 2 bases and J 3 bases, leaving 14 bases between the germline ends. CDR3 in DNA: TGTGCCAGCAGTGAATCTTGGCAGGGACTCTACGAGCAGTACTTC. Its protein is CASSESWQGLYEQYF.

This clonotype was detected only a few times. V gene TRBV10-3 combines with J gene TRBJ2-1; 7 bases agree with TRBD1. Germline assignment: CDR1 ENHRY and CDR2 SYGVKD. The CDR3 has 22 residues. J gave up 5 bases and V 3 bases, and 28 bases lay outside the gene matches. DNA for the CDR3: TGTGCCATCAGTGACCTGCCACGGGTGGACAGGAACCGTCTCGGGATCGACAATGAGCAGTTCTTC. Encoded protein: CAISDLPRVDRNRLGIDNEQFF.

The CDR3 protein is CSVVLGLAGGTQYF. CDR3 sequence (DNA): TGCAGCGTAGTACTTGGACTAGCGGGGGGGACCCAGTACTTC. This sequence joins TRBV29-1 and TRBJ2-5; 14 bases agree with TRBD2. The germline CDR1 and CDR2 sequences are SQVTM and ANQGSEA. V shed 6 bases, J shed 7 bases, and the junction held 7 bases outside the gene matches. This CDR3 has 14 amino acids.

V is TRBV4-3 and J is TRBJ2-1, with TRBD2 matching over 7 bases. The CDR3 runs to 17 residues. Germline assignment: CDR1 LGHNA and CDR2 YSLEER. The V and J ends lost 4 bases and 1 base, in that order; junction bases with no gene match: 10. This CDR3 is CASSPTEAGDSYNEQFF. In DNA form, the CDR3 reads TGCGCCAGCAGCCCAACGGAGGCGGGAGATTCCTACAATGAGCAGTTCTTC.

This clonotype was seen ten or more times. The chain links TRBV25-1 to TRBJ2-7, with 10 bases lining up with TRBD1. With 5 bases clipped from V and 4 bases from J, the junction kept 8 bases outside the gene matches. From germline, CDR1 is MGHDK and CDR2 SYGVNS. The CDR3 spans 15 residues. CDR3 bases: TGTGCCAGCAGTCCCCGGACAGGGGGTCTATACGAGCAGTACTTC. Amino acid sequence: CASSPRTGGLYEQYF.

J is TRBJ2-6 and V is TRBV25-1, with D possibly TRBD1 on 6 matching bases. V lost 3 bases and J lost 2, with 11 bases in between. Germline CDR1 and CDR2: MGHDK and SYGVNS. This CDR3 contains 16 residues. In nucleotides, the CDR3 is TGTGCCAGCAGTGAGACAGGAGGAGCTGGGGCCAACGTCCTGACTTTC. Protein product: CASSETGGAGANVLTF.